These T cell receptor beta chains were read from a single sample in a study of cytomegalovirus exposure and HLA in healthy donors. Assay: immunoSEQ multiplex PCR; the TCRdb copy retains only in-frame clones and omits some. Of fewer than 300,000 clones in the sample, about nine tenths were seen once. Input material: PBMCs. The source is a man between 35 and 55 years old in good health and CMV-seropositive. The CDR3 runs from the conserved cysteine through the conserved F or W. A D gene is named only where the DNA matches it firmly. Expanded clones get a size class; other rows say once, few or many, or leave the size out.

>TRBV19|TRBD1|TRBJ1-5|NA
TGTGCCAGTAGTATAGCCGGGACAGTAACTCAGCCCCAGCATTTT
CASSIAGTVTQPQHF
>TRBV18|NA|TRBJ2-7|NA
TGTGCCAGCTCACCAAAGGGATCGGGGAGAGTAACCTACGAGCAGTACTTC
CASSPKGSGRVTYEQYF
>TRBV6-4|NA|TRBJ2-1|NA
TGTGCCAGCAGCGCACACCGGAGCTCCTACAATGAGCAGTTCTTC
CASSAHRSSYNEQFF
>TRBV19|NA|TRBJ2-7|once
TGTGCCAGTAGTATGTCCAGATACACCTACGAGCAGTACTTC
CASSMSRYTYEQYF
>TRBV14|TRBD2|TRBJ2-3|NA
TGTGCCAGCAGCCAGGGCGGGAGGGCCAAAGATACGCAGTATTTT
CASSQGGRAKDTQYF
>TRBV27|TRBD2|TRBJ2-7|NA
TGTGCCAGCAGCCAGAAGGCGGGAGGGGGTCTTCGCGAGCAGTACTTC
CASSQKAGGGLREQYF
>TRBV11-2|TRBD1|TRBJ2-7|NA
TGTGCCAGCAGCTTACTCCAGGGGGTTACCTACGAGCAGTACTTC
CASSLLQGVTYEQYF
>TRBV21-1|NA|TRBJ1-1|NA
TGTGCCAGCAGGAAAGGGGGACACAGGGGATGGGCTTTCTTT
CASRKGGHRGWAFF
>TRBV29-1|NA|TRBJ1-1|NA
TGCAGCGTTGGAAACAGGGACGCTTTCTTT
CSVGNRDAFF
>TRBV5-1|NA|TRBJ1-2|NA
TGCGCCAGCAGCTTGCCCGGTACAGCGGCTGGCTACACCTTC
CASSLPGTAAGYTF
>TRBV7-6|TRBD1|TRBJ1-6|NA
TGTGCCAGCAGTTCAGGGGGTTATAATTCACCCCTCCACTTT
CASSSGGYNSPLHF
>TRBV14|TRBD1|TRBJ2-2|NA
TGTGCCAGCAGCCAACGGACAGGGAACACCGGGGAGCTGTTTTTT
CASSQRTGNTGELFF
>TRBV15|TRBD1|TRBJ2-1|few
TGTGCCACCAGCTGGAACGGACAGGGGTGGGATGAGCAGTTCTTC
CATSWNGQGWDEQFF
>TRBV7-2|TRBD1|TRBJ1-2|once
TGTGCCAGCAGCTTAAAAGGGGGCGAACTCAACTATGGCTACACCTTC
CASSLKGGELNYGYTF